Following are 24 T cell receptor beta chains from one sample sequenced in a study of cytomegalovirus exposure and HLA in healthy donors. Using immunoSEQ multiplex PCR, the repertoire was profiled, and TCRdb retains in-frame clones only, with some absent. The sample contains under 100,000 clones, roughly 96% of which appear only once. Material: PBMCs. The receptors originated from a man younger than 30 in good health and CMV-seronegative.

The V gene is TRBV6-5, the J gene TRBJ2-5; 11 bases fit TRBD2. The DNA matches TRBJ2-7 better at its end, which makes the J call doubtful. The CDR3 consists of 15 residues. Looked up from germline, CDR1 is MNHEY and CDR2 is SVGAGI. As DNA, the CDR3 is TGTGCCAGCAGTAATCTAGCGGGAGGTTCCTACGAGCAGTACTTC. Protein sequence: CASSNLAGGSYEQYF.

V and J are TRBV4-2 and TRBJ2-5, with D perhaps matching TRBD2 (5 bases). The V and J ends lost 0 bases and 4 bases respectively, with 12 bases between them. The CDR3 loop spans 15 amino acids. Germline V gives CDR1 LGHNA, CDR2 YNFKEQ. In DNA form, the CDR3 reads TGTGCCAGCAGCCAAGAAGGGCGGGTTCGAGAGACCCAGTACTTC. It codes for CASSQEGRVRETQYF.

The chain combines TRBV21-1 with TRBJ2-1; the table's D gene call, TRBD1, was not cross checked with the DNA. TRBV21-1 is noted as a pseudogene. This CDR3 is 15 amino acids long. The CDR3 DNA reads as TGTGCCAGCAGCAAAGCGGCAGGGACCTACAATGAGCAGTTCTTC. As protein: CASSKAAGTYNEQFF.

This chain uses TRBV7-3 with TRBJ2-1, with 12 bases identical to TRBD2. The J segment lost 4 bases and the V segment lost 5 bases, leaving 6 bases of the junction unmatched. This CDR3 is built from 16 residues. Germline assignment: CDR1 SGHTA and CDR2 FQGTGA. The CDR3 region is CASSPKTSGRYNEQFF. Here the CDR3 DNA reads TGTGCCAGCAGCCCGAAGACTAGCGGGAGATACAATGAGCAGTTCTTC.

The chain carries TRBV6-5 and TRBJ1-2; possibly TRBD1 for D (5 bases). V lost 6 bases to trimming and J lost 7 bases, with 18 bases between them. CDR3 length: 14 amino acids. Per the germline V gene, CDR1 is MNHEY and CDR2 is SVGAGI. CDR3 DNA sequence: TGTGCCAGCAGCTCCCCAGCAGGGCCCAGTGGCTACACCTTC. Protein product: CASSSPAGPSGYTF.

This clone came up once. The CDR3 DNA reads TGTGCCAGCAGTGGACTAGGAGGGGAGCAGTACGTC. This translates into CASSGLGGEQYV. V gene TRBV2 combines with J gene TRBJ2-7; D possibly corresponds to TRBD2 (6 bases). Germline CDR1 and CDR2: SNHLY and FYNNEI. This CDR3 region has 12 residues. Trimming shortened V by 4 bases and J by 7 bases, and 11 bases separated the two germline ends.

The V gene is TRBV4-3, the J gene TRBJ2-5; 9 positions match TRBD2. Germline V gives CDR1 LGHNA, CDR2 YSLEER. The junction had 10 bases not matched to a gene; V was cut back by 5 bases and J by 0 bases. The CDR3 consists of 17 residues. The CDR3 reads CASSARSSGEYQETQYF. The CDR3 DNA reads TGCGCCAGCAGCGCCAGGTCTAGCGGGGAGTACCAAGAGACCCAGTACTTC.

The chain joins TRBV5-6 to TRBJ2-5; D is uncertain. Trimming took 3 bases from V and 5 from J, leaving 14 bases between them. The germline V gene encodes CDR1 SGHDT and CDR2 YYEEEE. This CDR3 is 14 amino acids long. CDR3 loop: CASSYPGPQETQYF. The CDR3 nucleotides read TGTGCCAGCAGCTACCCGGGTCCCCAGGAGACCCAGTACTTC.

A single count supports this clone. V usage is TRBV7-8 and J usage is TRBJ2-1; 11 nucleotides align to TRBD2. The CDR3 runs 15 residues. CDR1 and CDR2 (germline): SGHVS, FQNEAQ. The trim removed 4 bases at V and 8 bases at J, leaving 7 bases unmatched. CDR3 sequence: CASSYSGRAPDEQFF. DNA of the CDR3: TGTGCCAGCAGCTATAGCGGGAGGGCCCCCGATGAGCAGTTCTTC.

V and J are TRBV27 and TRBJ2-4, with 9 positions matching TRBD1. The CDR3 totals 15 residues. CDR1 is MNHEY, CDR2 SMNVEV, per germline (reference sequence). V shed 6 bases, J shed 2 bases, and the junction held 5 bases outside the gene matches. The CDR3 loop is CASRGTGSPKNIQYF. The CDR3 bases are TGTGCCAGCAGAGGGACAGGGAGCCCCAAAAACATTCAGTACTTC.

This chain uses TRBV10-1 with TRBJ2-3, with 8 bases matching TRBD2. From germline, CDR1 is WNHNN and CDR2 SYGVQD (reference sequence). V shed 3 bases and J 6 bases; nucleotides not matched to a gene: 5. This CDR3 comprises 14 residues. The CDR3 DNA sequence: TGCGCCAGCAGTGAAAGCGGGAGTCGGGATACGCAGTATTTT. This gives the protein CASSESGSRDTQYF.

This clone was detected once. The chain joins TRBV18 to TRBJ1-1; possible D gene TRBD1, 6 bases. This CDR3 region has 14 residues. V was cut by 2 bases and J by 3 bases, with 10 bases left in between. Germline assignment: CDR1 KGHSH and CDR2 LQKENI. The CDR3 DNA sequence: TGTGCCAGCTCACCAGGGGGGGCCGACACTGAAGCTTTCTTT. It encodes CASSPGGADTEAFF.

This chain uses TRBV5-1 with TRBJ2-2, with D tentatively TRBD1 (6 bases). This CDR3 region has 14 residues. The germline V gene has CDR1 SGHRS and CDR2 YFSETQ. The ends were cut back, 4 bases at V and 5 bases at J, with 12 bases in the middle. The CDR3 loop is CASSGNRATGELFF. CDR3 in DNA: TGCGCCAGCAGCGGAAACAGGGCTACCGGGGAGCTGTTTTTT.

The V and J genes are TRBV27 and TRBJ1-1, with a possible D match to TRBD1 (5 bases). The ends were cut back, 4 bases at V and 3 bases at J, with 9 bases in the middle. In germline, CDR1 is MNHEY, CDR2 SMNVEV (reference sequence). The CDR3 is 13 amino acids. The CDR3 coding sequence is TGTGCCAGCAGTTCTCCAGGGTACACTGAAGCTTTCTTT. It is translated as CASSSPGYTEAFF.

The J gene is TRBJ1-1, the V gene TRBV19; D perhaps matches TRBD1 (6 bases). Germline-derived CDR1 and CDR2 are LNHDA and SQIVND (reference sequence). The CDR3 has 14 residues. With 5 bases removed from V and 1 base from J, the gap between germline ends came to 11 bases. The CDR3, as DNA: TGTGCCAGTAGTCTCCACAGGGCGAACACTGAAGCTTTCTTT. Protein sequence: CASSLHRANTEAFF. Supplemented by reference TRBV19 and TRBJ1-1, the full variable domain reads DGGITQSPKYLFRKEGQNVTLSCEQNLNHDAMYWYRQDPGQGLRLIYYSQIVNDFQKGDIAEGYSVSREKKESFPLTVTSAQKNPTAFYLCASSLHRANTEAFFGQGTRLTVV.

This clone was detected once. This chain connects TRBV5-6 to TRBJ2-7; TRBD2 agrees at 12 bases. V was pared by 6 bases and J by 6 bases, with 10 bases of the junction left unmatched. The CDR3 spans 15 residues. The germline CDR1 and CDR2 sequences are SGHDT and YYEEEE. In DNA form, the CDR3 reads TGTGCCAGCACCACGACTAGCGGGAGAGGGGGCGAGCAGTACTTC. It is translated as CASTTTSGRGGEQYF.

This sequence joins TRBV27 and TRBJ2-3; 7 nucleotides line up with TRBD2. The CDR3 contains 13 residues. Germline CDR1 reads MNHEY; CDR2 reads SMNVEV (reference sequence). V lost 6 bases to trimming and J lost 4 bases; unmatched junction nucleotides: 4. In nucleotides, the CDR3 is TGTGCCAGCAGGACGGGGGGTCCAGATACGCAGTATTTT. Its protein is CASRTGGPDTQYF.

The chain carries TRBV7-9 and TRBJ1-2; 7 bases agree with TRBD1. The length of the CDR3 is 16 residues. Germline trimming cut 2 bases from V and 7 bases from J; bases unmatched to any gene: 13. Germline loops: CDR1 SEHNR, CDR2 FQNEAQ (reference sequence). CDR3 protein: CASSLSVWQGGRGYTF. CDR3 coding DNA: TGTGCCAGCAGCTTAAGCGTCTGGCAGGGGGGCCGTGGCTACACCTTC.

This clone was observed once. The chain is built from TRBV9 and TRBJ2-3; TRBD2 matches at 13 bases. This CDR3 is built from 18 residues. J gave up 4 bases and V 3 bases, and 11 bases lay outside the gene matches. The V gene's germline CDR1 is SGDLS and CDR2 YYNGEE. CDR3 DNA: TGTGCCAGCAGCGAGGAGGGGGGACTAGCGGGAACCCCAGATACGCAGTATTTT. Residues: CASSEEGGLAGTPDTQYF.

V gene TRBV29-1 combines with J gene TRBJ2-1; D may be TRBD2 (5 bases). Germline CDR1 is SQVTM and CDR2 is ANQGSEA. Trimming took 5 bases from V and 0 from J, leaving 14 bases between them. CDR3 length: 15 amino acids. The CDR3 protein is CSVTGGPSSYNEQFF. CDR3 coding DNA: TGCAGCGTTACGGGCGGGCCCAGCTCCTACAATGAGCAGTTCTTC.

This chain uses TRBV4-1 with TRBJ2-7; 13 bases are shared with TRBD2. The J segment lost 0 bases and the V segment lost 0 bases, leaving 2 bases of the junction unmatched. Germline lookup yields CDR1 MGHRA and CDR2 YSYEKL. The CDR3 loop spans 17 amino acids. CDR3 residues: CASSQETSGRFSYEQYF. In DNA form, the CDR3 reads TGCGCCAGCAGCCAAGAGACTAGCGGGAGGTTCTCCTACGAGCAGTACTTC.

This sequence joins TRBV9 and TRBJ2-1; D is uncertain. The germline CDR1 and CDR2 sequences are SGDLS and YYNGEE. The V gene lost 2 bases and the J gene lost 8 bases, with 17 bases spanning the gap. This CDR3 spans 15 amino acids. The CDR3 coding sequence is TGTGCCAGCAGCGTGTCCGGGTTCGACTTAGATGAGCAGTTCTTC. Translated: CASSVSGFDLDEQFF.

This rearrangement joins TRBV28 to TRBJ2-5; 11 bases align to TRBD1. Germline V gene sequence: CDR1 MDHEN, CDR2 SYDVKM. This CDR3 has 17 amino acids. J gave up 5 bases and V 3 bases, and 11 bases lay outside the gene matches. The CDR3 coding sequence is TGTGCCAGCAGTTTTTGGTCGGGGACAGGGGGATCGGAGACCCAGTACTTC. This translates into CASSFWSGTGGSETQYF.

This chain uses TRBV5-5 with TRBJ2-5; 8 bases are a match to TRBD1. The V gene's germline CDR1 is SGHKS and CDR2 YYEKEE (reference sequence). Losses at the gene ends were 3 bases for V and 5 bases for J; bases not matched to a gene: 9. The CDR3 runs 15 residues. CDR3 region: CASSSGQGTGETQYF. DNA for the CDR3: TGTGCCAGCAGCTCAGGACAGGGAACGGGTGAGACCCAGTACTTC.